The TCR beta chain described here comes from a study of T cell responses to AZD1222 COVID-19 vaccine. Measured with immunoSEQ multiplex PCR; TCRdb has only the in-frame clones, and not every one. The sample has about 85,000 clones, roughly nine tenths seen once. Comments on this clone: Its antigen is still unknown.

The CDR3 is made up of 14 amino acids. Looked up from germline, CDR1 is MGHDK and CDR2 is SYGVNS. V shed 7 bases, J shed 5 bases, and the junction held 8 bases outside the gene matches. The study, taken as a whole, reports: The study identified only five or six AZD1222 recipients as seropositive at baseline.

This TCR was sampled from an adult in good health. The starting material was peripheral blood, obtained on day 0 of AZD1222 vaccination. The chain recombines TRBV25-1 with TRBJ1-5, with TRBD1 identical over 7 bases. The chain's CDR3 is CASNKTRGYQPQHF. The CDR3 DNA reads as TGTGCCAGCAACAAAACCAGGGGGTATCAGCCCCAGCATTTT.